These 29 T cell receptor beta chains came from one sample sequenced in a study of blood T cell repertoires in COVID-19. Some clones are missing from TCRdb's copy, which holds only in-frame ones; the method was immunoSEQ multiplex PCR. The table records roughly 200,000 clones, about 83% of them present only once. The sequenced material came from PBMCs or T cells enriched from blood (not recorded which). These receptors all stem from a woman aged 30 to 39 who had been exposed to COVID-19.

Here the CDR3 DNA reads TGTGCCAGCAGCCCGTCTTATAGAACTAGCTCACAAGAGACCCAGTACTTC. Protein: CASSPSYRTSSQETQYF. This chain joins TRBV3-1 (or the pseudogene TRBV3-2) and TRBJ2-5; maybe TRBD2 (6 bases). The V gene lost 4 bases and the J gene lost 2 bases, with 20 bases spanning the gap. Looked up from germline, CDR1 is LGHDT and CDR2 is YNNKEL (reference sequence). This CDR3 is 17 amino acids long.

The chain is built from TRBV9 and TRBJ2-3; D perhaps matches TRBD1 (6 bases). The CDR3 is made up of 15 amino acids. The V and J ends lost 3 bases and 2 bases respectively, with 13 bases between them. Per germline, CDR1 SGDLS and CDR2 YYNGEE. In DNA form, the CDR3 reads TGTGCCAGCAGCGCCGACCAGGGGAACACAGATACGCAGTATTTT. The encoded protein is CASSADQGNTDTQYF. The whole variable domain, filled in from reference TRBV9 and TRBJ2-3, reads DSGVTQTPKHLITATGQRVTLRCSPRSGDLSVYWYQQSLDQGLQFLIQYYNGEERAKGNILERFSAQQFPDLHSELNLSSLELGDSALYFCASSADQGNTDTQYFGPGTRLTVL.

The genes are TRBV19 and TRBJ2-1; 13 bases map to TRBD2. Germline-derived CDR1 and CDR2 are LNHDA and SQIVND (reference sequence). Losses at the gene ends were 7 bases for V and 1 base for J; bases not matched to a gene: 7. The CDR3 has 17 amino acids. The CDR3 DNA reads TGTGCCAGTATGTCTACTAGCGGGGGGGCGTCCTACAATGAGCAGTTCTTC. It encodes CASMSTSGGASYNEQFF.

This CDR3 reads CASSQVKGDRKYYEQYF. CDR3 bases: TGTGCCAGCAGCCAAGTTAAAGGGGACAGAAAATACTACGAGCAGTACTTC. The V gene is TRBV3-1 (or the pseudogene TRBV3-2), the J gene TRBJ2-7; 7 bases match TRBD1. With 1 base clipped from V and 3 bases from J, the junction kept 12 bases outside the gene matches. The CDR3 is made up of 17 amino acids. Germline assignment: CDR1 LGHDT and CDR2 YNNKEL (reference sequence).

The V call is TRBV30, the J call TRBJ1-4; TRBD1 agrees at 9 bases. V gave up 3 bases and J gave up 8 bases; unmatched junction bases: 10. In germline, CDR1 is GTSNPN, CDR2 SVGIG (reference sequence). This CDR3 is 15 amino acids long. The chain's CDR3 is CAWRVLGQGREKLFF. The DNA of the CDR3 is TGTGCCTGGAGGGTACTGGGACAGGGCCGAGAAAAACTGTTTTTT.

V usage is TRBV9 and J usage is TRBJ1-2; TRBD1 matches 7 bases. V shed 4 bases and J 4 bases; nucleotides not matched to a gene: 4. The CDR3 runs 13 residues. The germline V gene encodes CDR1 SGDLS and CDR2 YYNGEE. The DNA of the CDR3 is TGTGCCAGCAGCTACAGGGGAACCTATGGCTACACCTTC. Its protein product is CASSYRGTYGYTF.

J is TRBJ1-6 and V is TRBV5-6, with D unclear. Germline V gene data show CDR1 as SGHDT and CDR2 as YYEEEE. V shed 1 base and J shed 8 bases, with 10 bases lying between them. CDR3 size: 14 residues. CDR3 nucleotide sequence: TGTGCCAGCAGCTTGCCGCGGGCGGATTCACCCCTCCACTTT. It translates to CASSLPRADSPLHF. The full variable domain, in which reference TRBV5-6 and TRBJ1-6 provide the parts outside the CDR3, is DAGVTQSPTHLIKTRGQQVTLRCSPKSGHDTVSWYQQALGQGPQFIFQYYEEEERQRGNFPDRFSGHQFPNYSSELNVNALLLGDSALYLCASSLPRADSPLHFGNGTRLTVT.

In DNA form, the CDR3 reads TGCGCCAGCAGCTCGTCACAGCAGAACACTGAAGCTTTCTTT. Translated, it gives CASSSSQQNTEAFF. J is TRBJ1-1 and V is TRBV5-1; D not resolved. Germline CDR1 reads SGHRS; CDR2 reads YFSETQ. V lost 3 bases to trimming and J lost 1 base, with 10 bases between them. The CDR3 is 14 amino acids. The full variable domain, with the rest looked up from reference TRBV5-1 and TRBJ1-1, is KAGVTQTPRYLIKTRGQQVTLSCSPISGHRSVSWYQQTPGQGLQFLFEYFSETQRNKGNFPGRFSGRQFSNSRSEMNVSTLELGDSALYLCASSSSQQNTEAFFGQGTRLTVV.

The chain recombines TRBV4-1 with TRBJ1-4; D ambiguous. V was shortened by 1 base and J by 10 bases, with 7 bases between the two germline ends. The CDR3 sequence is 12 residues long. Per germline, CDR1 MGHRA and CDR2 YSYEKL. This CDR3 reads CASSQGYGKLFF. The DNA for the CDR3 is TGCGCCAGCAGCCAAGGTTACGGAAAACTGTTTTTT.

As DNA, the CDR3 is TGCAGTGTCGGGGGGACAGGCCCCTACGAGCAGTACTTC. Its translation: CSVGGTGPYEQYF. The chain links TRBV29-1 to TRBJ2-7; TRBD1 might be the D (8 bases). Germline CDR1 reads SQVTM; CDR2 reads ANQGSEA. This CDR3 has 13 residues.

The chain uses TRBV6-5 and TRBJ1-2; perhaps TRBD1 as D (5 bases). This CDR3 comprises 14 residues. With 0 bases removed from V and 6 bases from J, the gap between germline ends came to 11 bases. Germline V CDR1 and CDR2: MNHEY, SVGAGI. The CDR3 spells CASSYSTGRDGYTF. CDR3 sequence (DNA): TGTGCCAGCAGTTACTCGACTGGCAGGGATGGCTACACCTTC.

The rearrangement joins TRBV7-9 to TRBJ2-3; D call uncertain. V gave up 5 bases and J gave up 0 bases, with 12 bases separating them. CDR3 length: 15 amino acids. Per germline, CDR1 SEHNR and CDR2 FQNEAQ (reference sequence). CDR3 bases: TGTGCCAGCAGCCTCCAAGCAACTAGCACAGATACGCAGTATTTT. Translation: CASSLQATSTDTQYF.

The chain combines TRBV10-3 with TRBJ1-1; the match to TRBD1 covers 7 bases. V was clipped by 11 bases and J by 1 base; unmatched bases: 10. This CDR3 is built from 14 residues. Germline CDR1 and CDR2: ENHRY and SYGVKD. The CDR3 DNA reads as TGTGCCGTCCAGGGACAGACCCCGAACACTGAAGCTTTCTTT. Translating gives CAVQGQTPNTEAFF.

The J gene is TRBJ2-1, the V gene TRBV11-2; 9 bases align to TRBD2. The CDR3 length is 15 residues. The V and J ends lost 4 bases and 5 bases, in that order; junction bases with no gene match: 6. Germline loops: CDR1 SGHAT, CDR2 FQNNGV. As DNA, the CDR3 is TGTGCCAGCAGCTCAGGAGCGGGGGGTCACAATGAGCAGTTCTTC. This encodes CASSSGAGGHNEQFF.

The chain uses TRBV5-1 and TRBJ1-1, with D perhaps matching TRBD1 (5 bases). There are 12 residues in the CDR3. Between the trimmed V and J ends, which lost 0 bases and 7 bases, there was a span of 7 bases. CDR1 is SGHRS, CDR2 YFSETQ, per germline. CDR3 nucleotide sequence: TGCGCCAGCAGCTTGGTCCAGGGTGAAGCTTTCTTT. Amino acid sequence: CASSLVQGEAFF.

This CDR3 is CASSYNLNTEAFF. The CDR3, as DNA: TGTGCCAGCAGTTATAACTTAAACACTGAAGCTTTCTTT. The chain employs TRBV6-2 or TRBV6-3 and TRBJ1-1; no firm D call. CDR3 length equals 13 residues. V was shortened by 3 bases and J by 2 bases, with 7 bases between the two germline ends. Germline CDR1 and CDR2: MNHEY and SVGEGT.

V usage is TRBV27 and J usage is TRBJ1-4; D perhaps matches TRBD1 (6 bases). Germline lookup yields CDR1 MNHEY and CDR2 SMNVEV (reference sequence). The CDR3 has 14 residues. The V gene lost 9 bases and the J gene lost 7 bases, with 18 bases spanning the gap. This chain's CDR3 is CARTFIGQLEKLFF. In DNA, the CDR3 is TGTGCCAGAACGTTTATAGGACAGCTTGAAAAACTGTTTTTT. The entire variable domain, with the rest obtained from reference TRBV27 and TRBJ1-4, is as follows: EAQVTQNPRYLITVTGKKLTVTCSQNMNHEYMSWYRQDPGLGLRQIYYSMNVEVTDKGDVPEGYKVSRKEKRNFPLILESPSPNQTSLYFCARTFIGQLEKLFFGSGTQLSVL.

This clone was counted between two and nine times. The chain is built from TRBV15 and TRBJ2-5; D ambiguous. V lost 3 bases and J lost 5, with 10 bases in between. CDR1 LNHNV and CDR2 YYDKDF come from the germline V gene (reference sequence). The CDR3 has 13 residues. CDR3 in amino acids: CATSSSLAETQYF. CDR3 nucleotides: TGTGCCACCAGCAGTTCCCTTGCGGAGACCCAGTACTTC.

CDR3 loop: CASSLGTGAGTPNGYTF. CDR3 DNA sequence: TGTGCCAGCAGTTTAGGGACAGGGGCCGGTACCCCTAATGGCTACACCTTC. V usage is TRBV27 and J usage is TRBJ1-2; TRBD1 aligns across 10 bases. Germline CDR1 reads MNHEY; CDR2 reads SMNVEV (reference sequence). This CDR3 contains 17 residues. The ends lost 2 bases at V and 6 bases at J; junction bases unmatched: 12.

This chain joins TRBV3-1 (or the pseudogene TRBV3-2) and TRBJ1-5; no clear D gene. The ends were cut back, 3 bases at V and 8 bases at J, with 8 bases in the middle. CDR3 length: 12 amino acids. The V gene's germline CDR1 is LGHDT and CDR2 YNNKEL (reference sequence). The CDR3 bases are TGTGCCAGCAGCCAGAGGGATGAGCCCCAGCATTTT. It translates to CASSQRDEPQHF.

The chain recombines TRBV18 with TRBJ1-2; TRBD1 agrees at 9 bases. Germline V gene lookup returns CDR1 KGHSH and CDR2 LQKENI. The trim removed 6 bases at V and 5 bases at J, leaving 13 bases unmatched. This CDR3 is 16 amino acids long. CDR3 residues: CASSLVGQDRGYGYTF. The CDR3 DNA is TGTGCCAGCTCCCTCGTGGGCCAGGACAGGGGATATGGCTACACCTTC.

The CDR3 DNA reads as TGTGCCAGCAGCCCCCATCCGGGGACAGGGGTATACTTC. This encodes CASSPHPGTGVYF. The rearrangement uses TRBV7-3 and TRBJ2-5; the match to TRBD1 covers 10 bases. The CDR3 is 13 amino acids. V lost 5 bases and J lost 14; bases outside the gene matches: 11. The germline V gene encodes CDR1 SGHTA and CDR2 FQGTGA.

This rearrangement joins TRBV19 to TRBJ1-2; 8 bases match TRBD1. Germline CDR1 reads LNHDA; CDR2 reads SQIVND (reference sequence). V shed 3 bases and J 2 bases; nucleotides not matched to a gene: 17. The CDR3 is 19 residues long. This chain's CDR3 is CASSIQDPAGTGQNYGYTF. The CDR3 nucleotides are TGTGCCAGTAGTATTCAGGATCCCGCAGGGACAGGACAAAACTATGGCTACACCTTC.

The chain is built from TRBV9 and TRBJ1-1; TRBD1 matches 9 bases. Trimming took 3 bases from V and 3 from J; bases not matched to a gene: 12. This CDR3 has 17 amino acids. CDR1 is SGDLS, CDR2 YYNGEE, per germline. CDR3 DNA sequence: TGTGCCAGCAGCGGGTGGGACAGGGACCTTACGTACACTGAAGCTTTCTTT. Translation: CASSGWDRDLTYTEAFF.

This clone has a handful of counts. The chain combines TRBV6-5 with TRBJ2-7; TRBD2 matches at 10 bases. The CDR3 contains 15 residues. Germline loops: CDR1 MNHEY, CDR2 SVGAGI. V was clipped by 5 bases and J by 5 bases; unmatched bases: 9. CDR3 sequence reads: CASSPTSGSSHEQYF. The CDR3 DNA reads TGTGCCAGCAGTCCGACTAGCGGGTCATCCCACGAGCAGTACTTC.

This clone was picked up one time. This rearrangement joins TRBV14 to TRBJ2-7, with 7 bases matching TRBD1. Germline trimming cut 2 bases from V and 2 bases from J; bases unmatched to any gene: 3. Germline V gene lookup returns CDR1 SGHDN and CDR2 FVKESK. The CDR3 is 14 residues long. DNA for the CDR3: TGTGCCAGCAGCCAACCTGGGACAGCCTACGAGCAGTACTTC. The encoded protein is CASSQPGTAYEQYF.

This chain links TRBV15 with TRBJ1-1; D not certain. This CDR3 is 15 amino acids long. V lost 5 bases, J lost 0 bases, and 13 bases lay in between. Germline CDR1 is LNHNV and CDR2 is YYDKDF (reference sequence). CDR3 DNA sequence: TGTGCCACCAGCTCGGGAGGGCTAATGAACACTGAAGCTTTCTTT. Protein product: CATSSGGLMNTEAFF. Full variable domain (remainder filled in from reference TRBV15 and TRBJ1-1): DAMVIQNPRYQVTQFGKPVTLSCSQTLNHNVMYWYQQKSSQAPKLLFHYYDKDFNNEADTPDNFQSRRPNTSFCFLDIRSPGLGDTAMYLCATSSGGLMNTEAFFGQGTRLTVV.

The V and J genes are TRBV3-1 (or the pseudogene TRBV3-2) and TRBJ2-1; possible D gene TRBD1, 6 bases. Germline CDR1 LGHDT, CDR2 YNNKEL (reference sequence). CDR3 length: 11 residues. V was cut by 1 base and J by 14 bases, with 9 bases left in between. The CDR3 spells CASSQADREFF. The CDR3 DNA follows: TGTGCCAGCAGCCAAGCGGACAGAGAGTTCTTC.

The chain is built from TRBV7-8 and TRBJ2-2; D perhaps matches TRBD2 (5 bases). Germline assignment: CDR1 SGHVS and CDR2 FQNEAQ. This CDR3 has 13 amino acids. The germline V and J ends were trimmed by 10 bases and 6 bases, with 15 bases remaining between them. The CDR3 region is CATPPRGSGELFF. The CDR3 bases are TGTGCCACCCCCCCCCGGGGATCCGGGGAGCTGTTTTTT.